The next 17 T cell receptor beta chains were all read from a single sample in a study of OX40 agonist ivuxolimab in advanced cancers. The protocol was immunoSEQ multiplex PCR, while the TCRdb copy is restricted to in-frame clones and leaves out a portion. The sample records approximately 33,000 clones, approximately 90% being singletons. The sample consisted of CD4+ or CD8+ T cells sorted from blood, taken in a trial of the OX40 agonist ivuxolimab. The receptors come from an adult with an advanced solid tumor such as melanoma, head and neck, liver or kidney cancer.

The V and J genes are TRBV10-3 and TRBJ2-1, with 8 bases identical to TRBD2. CDR1 ENHRY and CDR2 SYGVKD come from the germline V gene. The CDR3 sequence is 14 residues long. CDR3 sequence reads: CGTSLPSSYNEQFF. The CDR3 DNA reads as TGTGGGACTAGCCTTCCGAGCTCCTACAATGAGCAGTTCTTC.

This sequence joins TRBV29-1 and TRBJ2-2, with D possibly matching TRBD2 (6 bases). The ends were cut back, 3 bases at V and 1 base at J, with 9 bases in the middle. There are 14 residues in the CDR3. Germline V CDR1 and CDR2: SQVTM, ANQGSEA. The CDR3 DNA is TGCAGCGTTGAGACTAGGGGGAACACCGGGGAGCTGTTTTTT. Encoded protein: CSVETRGNTGELFF.

The chain couples TRBV4-2 to TRBJ2-1; 7 bases align to TRBD2. Trimming cost V 3 bases and J 5 bases; bases outside gene matches: 13. CDR1 and CDR2 from the germline V gene are LGHNA and YNFKEQ. The length of the CDR3 is 17 residues. CDR3 loop: CASSHPVGRLADNEQFF. In DNA, the CDR3 is TGTGCCAGCAGCCACCCTGTTGGGCGTCTAGCGGACAATGAGCAGTTCTTC.

The chain is built from TRBV9 and TRBJ1-1, with 7 bases that match TRBD1. Germline V lookup: CDR1 SGDLS, CDR2 YYNGEE. Losses at the gene ends were 3 bases for V and 0 bases for J; bases not matched to a gene: 5. CDR3 length equals 15 residues. DNA of the CDR3: TGTGCCAGCAGCGCGACGACAGGGCTGAACACTGAAGCTTTCTTT. Protein: CASSATTGLNTEAFF.

The chain combines TRBV29-1 with TRBJ2-7; 11 bases are shared with TRBD1. This CDR3 comprises 15 residues. Trimming at V came to 2 bases and at J to 2 bases, leaving 5 bases not matched to a gene. CDR1 is SQVTM, CDR2 ANQGSEA, per germline. CDR3 region: CSVERGDRGAYEQYF. The DNA of the CDR3 is TGCAGCGTTGAAAGAGGGGACAGGGGGGCCTACGAGCAGTACTTC.

The chain has TRBV6-5 and TRBJ2-7; D gene unclear. The CDR3 contains 12 residues. V gave up 5 bases and J gave up 4 bases, with 9 bases separating them. Germline-derived CDR1 and CDR2 are MNHEY and SVGAGI. DNA of the CDR3: TGTGCCAGCAGTCCCCGGAGTTACGAGCAGTACTTC. It codes for CASSPRSYEQYF.

The chain links TRBV2 to TRBJ1-6; perhaps TRBD1 as D (6 bases). The V gene's germline CDR1 is SNHLY and CDR2 FYNNEI. V lost 3 bases and J 0 bases, leaving 9 bases between the germline ends. This CDR3 spans 16 amino acids. CDR3 nucleotides: TGTGCCAGCAGTGACAGGGGTGGCTCCTATAATTCACCCCTCCACTTT. Amino acid sequence: CASSDRGGSYNSPLHF. Based on the CDR3 plus reference TRBV2 and TRBJ1-6, the full variable domain is EPEVTQTPSHQVTQMGQEVILRCVPISNHLYFYWYRQILGQKVEFLVSFYNNEISEKSEIFDDQFSVERPDGSNFTLKIRSTKLEDSAMYFCASSDRGGSYNSPLHFGNGTRLTVT.

The V and J genes are TRBV12-5 and TRBJ2-5; a possible D gene is TRBD2 (7 bases). Trimming cost V 3 bases and J 1 base, with 18 bases left between them. The CDR3 has 17 residues. CDR1 is LGHNT, CDR2 FRNRAP, per germline. Here the CDR3 reads CASGFGPAGALQETQYF. The DNA for the CDR3 is TGTGCTAGTGGTTTCGGACCCGCGGGGGCCCTCCAAGAGACCCAGTACTTC.

The V call is TRBV6-5, the J call TRBJ1-1, with 7 bases lining up with TRBD1. The CDR3 extends over 14 amino acids. V was clipped by 4 bases and J by 6 bases; unmatched bases: 8. Germline V lookup: CDR1 MNHEY, CDR2 SVGAGI. CDR3 in amino acids: CASSSGTAPSEAFF. As DNA, the CDR3 is TGTGCCAGCAGTTCGGGGACAGCACCCTCTGAAGCTTTCTTT.

The CDR3 loop reads CASSESGQGANTEAFF. The CDR3 nucleotides are TGCGCCAGCAGTGAGTCGGGCCAGGGGGCGAACACTGAAGCTTTCTTT. This sequence joins TRBV10-1 and TRBJ1-1, with 8 positions matching TRBD1. The germline V gene has CDR1 WNHNN and CDR2 SYGVQD (reference sequence). This CDR3 comprises 16 residues. The junction had 4 bases not matched to a gene; V was cut back by 0 bases and J by 1 base.

The CDR3 loop is CATLGREETQYF. CDR3 coding DNA: TGTGCCACCCTTGGCAGGGAGGAGACCCAGTACTTC. The chain recombines TRBV6-4 with TRBJ2-5; D might be TRBD1 or TRBD2, each matching 5 bases. The germline gives CDR1 MRHNA, CDR2 SNTAGT. The CDR3 has 12 amino acids. V lost 10 bases to trimming and J lost 5 bases, with 14 bases between them.

The gene calls are TRBV5-4 and TRBJ1-2, with 7 bases matching TRBD1. V was clipped by 1 base and J by 4 bases; unmatched bases: 4. Germline V gene sequence: CDR1 SGHNT, CDR2 YYREEE (reference sequence). This CDR3 spans 14 amino acids. For the CDR3, the DNA is TGTGCCAGCAGCTTGATTTGGGACAGCTATGGCTACACCTTC. Translated, it gives CASSLIWDSYGYTF.

The genes are TRBV19 and TRBJ1-5; no firm D call. From germline, CDR1 is LNHDA and CDR2 SQIVND (reference sequence). This CDR3 is built from 16 residues. V was pared by 1 base and J by 3 bases, with 13 bases between. The CDR3 is CASSIVAGYDNQPQHF. CDR3 nucleotides: TGTGCCAGTAGTATAGTGGCGGGATATGACAATCAGCCCCAGCATTTT.

The rearrangement joins TRBV27 to TRBJ2-1; no clear D gene. The CDR3 consists of 15 residues. Trimming stripped 5 bases from V and 4 bases from J, with 15 bases between. Per germline, CDR1 MNHEY and CDR2 SMNVEV (reference sequence). The CDR3 spells CASSRGSPAYNEQFF. The DNA for the CDR3 is TGTGCCAGCAGTCGTGGAAGCCCCGCATACAATGAGCAGTTCTTC.

V and J are TRBV7-9 and TRBJ2-1; the D is unclear. The CDR3 sequence is 12 residues long. Germline V gene sequence: CDR1 SEHNR, CDR2 FQNEAQ (reference sequence). V lost 1 base to trimming and J lost 9 bases, with 7 bases between them. The CDR3 protein is CASSLVVGEQFF. The CDR3 DNA sequence: TGTGCCAGCAGCTTAGTGGTCGGTGAGCAGTTCTTC.

V gene TRBV28 combines with J gene TRBJ2-7; D assignment may be TRBD1 or TRBD2 (7 bases each). In germline, CDR1 is MDHEN, CDR2 SYDVKM. The CDR3 has 16 amino acids. V lost 2 bases, J lost 3 bases, and 17 bases lay in between. The CDR3 coding sequence is TGTGCCAGCAGTTTACTTCCGCAGGGGGGGAGCTACGAGCAGTACTTC. Its translation: CASSLLPQGGSYEQYF.

The chain links TRBV5-6 to TRBJ2-3, with 9 bases lining up with TRBD2. Trimming took 2 bases from V and 2 from J; bases not matched to a gene: 6. Germline-derived CDR1 and CDR2 are SGHDT and YYEEEE. CDR3 size: 16 residues. In nucleotides, the CDR3 is TGTGCCAGCAGCTTAGGCCTAGCGGGATTCACAGATACGCAGTATTTT. This translates into CASSLGLAGFTDTQYF.